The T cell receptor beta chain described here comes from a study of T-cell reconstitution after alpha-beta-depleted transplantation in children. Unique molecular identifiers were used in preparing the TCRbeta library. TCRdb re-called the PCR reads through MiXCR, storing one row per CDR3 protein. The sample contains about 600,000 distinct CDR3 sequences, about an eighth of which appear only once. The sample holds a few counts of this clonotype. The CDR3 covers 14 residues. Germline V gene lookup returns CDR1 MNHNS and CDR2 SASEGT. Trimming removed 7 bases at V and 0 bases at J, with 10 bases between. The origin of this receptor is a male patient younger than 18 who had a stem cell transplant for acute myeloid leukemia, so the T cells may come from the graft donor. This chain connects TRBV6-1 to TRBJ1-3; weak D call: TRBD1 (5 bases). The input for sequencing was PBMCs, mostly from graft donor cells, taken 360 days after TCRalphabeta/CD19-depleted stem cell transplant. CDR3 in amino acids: CASTGTYSGNTIYF. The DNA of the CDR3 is TGTGCCAGCACCGGGACCTACTCTGGAAACACCATATATTTT.